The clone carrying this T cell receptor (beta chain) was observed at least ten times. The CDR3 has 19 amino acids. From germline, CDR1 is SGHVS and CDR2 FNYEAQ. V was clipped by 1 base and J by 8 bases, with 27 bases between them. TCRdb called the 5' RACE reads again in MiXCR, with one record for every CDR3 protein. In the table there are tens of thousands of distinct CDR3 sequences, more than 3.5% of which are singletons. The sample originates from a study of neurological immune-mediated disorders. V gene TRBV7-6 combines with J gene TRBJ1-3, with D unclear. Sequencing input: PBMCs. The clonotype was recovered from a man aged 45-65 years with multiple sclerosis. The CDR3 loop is CASSLVSLVSSSRNDTIYF. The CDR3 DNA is TGTGCCAGCAGCTTAGTGAGTTTGGTATCCAGCTCAAGGAACGACACCATATATTTT.